Below, 26 T cell receptor beta chains from the same sample are listed, as sequenced in a study of PD-1 blockade in classical Hodgkin lymphoma. This table comes from immunoSEQ multiplex PCR, and its TCRdb copy is limited to in-frame clones, with some not included. The sample shows around 60,000 clones, nearly 90% of them seen only once. Time point defined: cycle 4 day 1 (C4D1), after 6 weeks of nivolumab. Relapse after autologous stem cell transplantation occurred in every patient, and brentuximab vedotin exposure varied. The sample here was peripheral blood mononuclear cells (PBMCs), taken before the fourth cycle of nivolumab. The receptors stem from a human donor with classical Hodgkin lymphoma.

The rearrangement links TRBV6-1 to TRBJ2-7; D is unresolved. CDR1 is MNHNS and CDR2 is SASEGT in the germline V gene. This CDR3 spans 13 amino acids. Trimming pared 7 bases from V and 4 bases from J, leaving 14 bases between. Here the CDR3 DNA reads TGTGCCAGCAAGGATTCGGCCGAGTACGAGCAGTACTTC. The encoded protein is CASKDSAEYEQYF.

The chain combines TRBV28 with TRBJ1-5; 7 nucleotides line up with TRBD1. The CDR3 extends over 17 amino acids. In germline, CDR1 is MDHEN, CDR2 SYDVKM. J gave up 2 bases and V 6 bases, and 13 bases lay outside the gene matches. CDR3 residues: CASRPQGEGGRNQPQHF. CDR3 DNA sequence: TGTGCCAGCAGACCCCAGGGGGAAGGCGGTCGCAATCAGCCCCAGCATTTT.

V usage is TRBV5-1 and J usage is TRBJ2-5; 8 bases are a match to TRBD2. CDR1 is SGHRS and CDR2 is YFSETQ in the germline V gene. This CDR3 is built from 15 residues. With 4 bases clipped from V and 5 bases from J, the junction kept 10 bases outside the gene matches. CDR3 in amino acids: CASSPGSGGGETQYF. For the CDR3, the DNA is TGCGCCAGCAGCCCGGGGTCAGGCGGGGGGGAGACCCAGTACTTC.

In DNA, the CDR3 is TGCGCCAGCAGAATTTCAGGGACAGCTAATGAAAAACTGTTTTTT. Encoded protein: CASRISGTANEKLFF. The chain recombines TRBV5-1 with TRBJ1-4, with 7 bases that match TRBD1. Germline V gene lookup returns CDR1 SGHRS and CDR2 YFSETQ. This CDR3 comprises 15 residues. After removal of 5 bases from V and 3 bases from J, the junction contained 7 bases not matched to a gene.

The V call is TRBV28, the J call TRBJ2-1; either TRBD1 or TRBD2 may supply D (7 bases each). Germline CDR1 and CDR2: MDHEN and SYDVKM. Trimming pared 4 bases from V and 6 bases from J, leaving 16 bases between. The CDR3 is 15 amino acids. The CDR3 spells CASSSGGASRNEQFF. The CDR3 region has the DNA TGTGCCAGCAGTTCAGGGGGGGCCAGTCGCAATGAGCAGTTCTTC.

The J gene is TRBJ1-3, the V gene TRBV5-1, with 8 bases matching TRBD1. The junction had 1 base not matched to a gene; V was cut back by 2 bases and J by 0 bases. CDR3 length equals 15 residues. CDR1 SGHRS and CDR2 YFSETQ come from the germline V gene. The CDR3 is CASSFGTGSGNTIYF. CDR3 coding DNA: TGCGCCAGCAGCTTTGGGACAGGCTCTGGAAACACCATATATTTT.

The chain links TRBV6-4 to TRBJ2-3; D might be TRBD2 (5 bases). The V end was cut by 3 bases, the J end by 0 bases, with 13 bases between. The CDR3 runs 16 residues. CDR1 is MRHNA, CDR2 SNTAGT, per germline. The CDR3 spells CASSEGSSLSTDTQYF. The CDR3, as DNA: TGTGCCAGCAGTGAAGGGTCTAGCCTTAGCACAGATACGCAGTATTTT.

This clone was recorded only once. V is TRBV5-1 and J is TRBJ2-1; 8 bases fit TRBD2. CDR3 length: 16 residues. Germline V CDR1 and CDR2: SGHRS, YFSETQ. Losses at the gene ends were 4 bases for V and 3 bases for J; bases not matched to a gene: 9. The CDR3 here is CASSLTAGTSYNEQFF. The CDR3 coding sequence is TGCGCCAGCAGCCTCACCGCCGGGACTAGCTACAATGAGCAGTTCTTC.

The chain couples TRBV5-1 to TRBJ2-5; 8 positions agree with TRBD1. CDR3 length: 15 residues. J gave up 3 bases and V 3 bases, and 7 bases lay outside the gene matches. Germline assignment: CDR1 SGHRS and CDR2 YFSETQ. The CDR3 sequence is CASSSGTGREETQYF. The CDR3 DNA is TGCGCCAGCAGCTCGGGGACAGGACGCGAAGAGACCCAGTACTTC.

This clone was observed a handful of times. This chain uses TRBV5-1 with TRBJ1-6; 9 nucleotides line up with TRBD1. The junction had 2 bases not matched to a gene; V was cut back by 0 bases and J by 7 bases. The CDR3 runs to 15 residues. From germline, CDR1 is SGHRS and CDR2 YFSETQ. The CDR3 DNA follows: TGCGCCAGCAGCTTGGGGGACAGGGACAATTCACCCCTCCACTTT. Its protein product is CASSLGDRDNSPLHF.

The chain recombines TRBV5-1 with TRBJ2-5; D might be TRBD1 (5 bases). The CDR3 spans 13 residues. Per the germline V gene, CDR1 is SGHRS and CDR2 is YFSETQ. Deletions cut 7 bases from V and 1 base from J, with 11 bases between. In nucleotides, the CDR3 is TGCGCCAGCCAGGCAGGGCCCCAAGAGACCCAGTACTTC. Translated, it gives CASQAGPQETQYF.

The gene calls are TRBV7-9 and TRBJ2-7; TRBD1 aligns across 7 bases. The germline V gene encodes CDR1 SEHNR and CDR2 FQNEAQ (reference sequence). The CDR3 sequence is 16 residues long. V lost 2 bases to trimming and J lost 4 bases; unmatched junction nucleotides: 11. In DNA, the CDR3 is TGTGCCAGCAGCTTACCCATTACGACAGGGATTTACGAGCAGTACTTC. Its protein product is CASSLPITTGIYEQYF.

The rearrangement links TRBV5-1 to TRBJ2-3; possibly TRBD1 or TRBD2 for D (5 bases each). The V gene lost 0 bases and the J gene lost 3 bases, with 8 bases spanning the gap. From germline, CDR1 is SGHRS and CDR2 YFSETQ. The CDR3 runs 14 residues. CDR3 region: CASSLVGATDTQYF. The CDR3 DNA is TGCGCCAGCAGCTTGGTCGGGGCGACAGATACGCAGTATTTT.

The rearrangement links TRBV28 to TRBJ1-1, with 8 nucleotides matching TRBD1. Germline loops: CDR1 MDHEN, CDR2 SYDVKM. J lost 1 base, V lost 5 bases, and 3 bases had no gene match. The CDR3 length is 14 residues. DNA for the CDR3: TGTGCCAGCAGTCGGACAGGGTCGAACACTGAAGCTTTCTTT. It specifies CASSRTGSNTEAFF.

The chain joins TRBV13 to TRBJ2-2; 10 bases match TRBD2. Germline CDR1 is PRHDT and CDR2 is FYEKMQ (reference sequence). The trim removed 7 bases at V and 1 base at J, leaving 6 bases unmatched. CDR3 length: 16 residues. The CDR3, as DNA: TGTGCCAGCAAGGCTAGCGGGGGCCTGAACACCGGGGAGCTGTTTTTT. It codes for CASKASGGLNTGELFF.

CDR3 region: CASSPVPPPYEQYF. CDR3 DNA sequence: TGTGCCAGCAGTCCTGTTCCTCCGCCCTACGAGCAGTACTTC. This sequence joins TRBV27 and TRBJ2-7; D gene ambiguous. The ends were cut back, 5 bases at V and 2 bases at J, with 13 bases in the middle. Germline V gene sequence: CDR1 MNHEY, CDR2 SMNVEV (reference sequence). The CDR3 consists of 14 residues.

The V call is TRBV11-1, the J call TRBJ2-7; 7 nucleotides match TRBD1. The germline V gene encodes CDR1 SGHAT and CDR2 FQDESV (reference sequence). J gave up 3 bases and V 5 bases, and 10 bases lay outside the gene matches. The CDR3 consists of 15 residues. CDR3 coding DNA: TGTGCCAGCAGCCTAGGTACAGGGGCCGACTACGAGCAGTACTTC. Its translation: CASSLGTGADYEQYF.

The CDR3 protein is CASSSERQGGTQYF. DNA of the CDR3: TGCGCCAGCAGCTCGGAACGGCAGGGGGGGACCCAGTACTTC. The chain has TRBV5-1 and TRBJ2-5, with a possible D match to TRBD1 (7 bases). This CDR3 contains 14 residues. With 3 bases removed from V and 7 bases from J, the gap between germline ends came to 16 bases. The germline gives CDR1 SGHRS, CDR2 YFSETQ.

The rearrangement links TRBV9 to TRBJ2-6; no clear D. V was clipped by 6 bases and J by 0 bases, with 4 bases between them. The CDR3 loop spans 13 amino acids. Germline loops: CDR1 SGDLS, CDR2 YYNGEE. The CDR3: CASTSSGANVLTF. The CDR3, as DNA: TGTGCCAGCACGAGCTCTGGGGCCAACGTCCTGACTTTC.

The genes are TRBV5-1 and TRBJ2-2; D possibly corresponds to TRBD1 (5 bases). The germline gives CDR1 SGHRS, CDR2 YFSETQ. The CDR3 has 13 residues. The V gene lost 0 bases and the J gene lost 7 bases, with 7 bases spanning the gap. The CDR3, as DNA: TGCGCCAGCAGCTTGGGGGGCGACGGGGAGCTGTTTTTT. Translated, it gives CASSLGGDGELFF.

DNA of the CDR3: TGTGCCAGCAGTCCCCGGCGGGGGCGTTCCTACGAGCAGTACTTC. Amino acid sequence: CASSPRRGRSYEQYF. The genes are TRBV6-6 and TRBJ2-7; tentative D call: TRBD2 (7 bases). The CDR3 runs 15 residues. V was trimmed by 5 bases and J by 1 base, leaving 15 bases between them. Per the germline V gene, CDR1 is MNHNY and CDR2 is SVGAGI (reference sequence).

The chain is built from TRBV9 and TRBJ2-1; 11 bases are shared with TRBD2. This CDR3 comprises 15 residues. Trimming cost V 3 bases and J 12 bases; bases outside gene matches: 11. Germline CDR1 reads SGDLS; CDR2 reads YYNGEE. The CDR3 loop is CASSDALSGGARQFF. In nucleotides, the CDR3 is TGTGCCAGCAGCGATGCTCTTAGCGGGGGGGCTAGGCAGTTCTTC. Combining the CDR3 with reference TRBV9 and TRBJ2-1 gives the whole variable domain DSGVTQTPKHLITATGQRVTLRCSPRSGDLSVYWYQQSLDQGLQFLIQYYNGEERAKGNILERFSAQQFPDLHSELNLSSLELGDSALYFCASSDALSGGARQFFGPGTRLTVL.

This chain links TRBV7-9 with TRBJ2-1; D unclear. CDR1 and CDR2 from the germline V gene are SEHNR and FQNEAQ (reference sequence). V dropped 1 base and J dropped 3 bases, with 7 bases sitting between them. There are 14 residues in the CDR3. The CDR3, as DNA: TGTGCCAGCAGCTTAGGGCAGAGCTACAATGAGCAGTTCTTC. Its translation is CASSLGQSYNEQFF.

This clone turned up a few times. This rearrangement joins TRBV5-1 to TRBJ2-7, with D uncertain. Germline V gene data show CDR1 as SGHRS and CDR2 as YFSETQ. The V end lost 3 bases, the J end lost 3 bases, and 13 bases lay between the germline ends. The CDR3 covers 14 residues. The CDR3 spells CASSSIRGSYEQYF. The CDR3 DNA is TGCGCCAGCAGCTCGATTAGAGGCAGCTACGAGCAGTACTTC. Full variable domain (outside the CDR3, taken from reference TRBV5-1 and TRBJ2-7): KAGVTQTPRYLIKTRGQQVTLSCSPISGHRSVSWYQQTPGQGLQFLFEYFSETQRNKGNFPGRFSGRQFSNSRSEMNVSTLELGDSALYLCASSSIRGSYEQYFGPGTRLTVT.

This clone was counted a single time. The V call is TRBV6-6, the J call TRBJ1-1, with D possibly being TRBD1 (5 bases). V dropped 0 bases and J dropped 3 bases, with 14 bases sitting between them. The CDR3 extends over 16 amino acids. The germline V gene encodes CDR1 MNHNY and CDR2 SVGAGI (reference sequence). The CDR3 spells CASSYSLRVEDTEAFF. The DNA of the CDR3 is TGTGCCAGCAGTTACTCCCTCAGGGTAGAGGACACTGAAGCTTTCTTT.

This chain joins TRBV5-1 and TRBJ2-3; 7 positions match TRBD1. CDR1 and CDR2 from the germline V gene are SGHRS and YFSETQ. This CDR3 has 15 amino acids. V shed 5 bases and J 5 bases; nucleotides not matched to a gene: 11. Here the CDR3 reads CASRKGGAGVDTQYF. The CDR3 region has the DNA TGCGCCAGCAGAAAAGGGGGCGCCGGAGTAGATACGCAGTATTTT.